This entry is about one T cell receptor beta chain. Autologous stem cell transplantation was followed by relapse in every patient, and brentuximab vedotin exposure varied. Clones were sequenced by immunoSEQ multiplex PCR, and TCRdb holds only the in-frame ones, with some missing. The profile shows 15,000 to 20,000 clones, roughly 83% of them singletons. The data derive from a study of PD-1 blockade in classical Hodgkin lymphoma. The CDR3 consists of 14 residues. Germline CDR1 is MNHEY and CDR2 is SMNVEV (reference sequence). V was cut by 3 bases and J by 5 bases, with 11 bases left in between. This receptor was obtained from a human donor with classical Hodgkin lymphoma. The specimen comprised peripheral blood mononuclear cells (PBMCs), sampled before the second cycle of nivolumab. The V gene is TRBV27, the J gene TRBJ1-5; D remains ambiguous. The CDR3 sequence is CASSFGYRDQPQHF. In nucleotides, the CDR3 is TGTGCCAGCAGTTTTGGGTATCGGGATCAGCCCCAGCATTTT.